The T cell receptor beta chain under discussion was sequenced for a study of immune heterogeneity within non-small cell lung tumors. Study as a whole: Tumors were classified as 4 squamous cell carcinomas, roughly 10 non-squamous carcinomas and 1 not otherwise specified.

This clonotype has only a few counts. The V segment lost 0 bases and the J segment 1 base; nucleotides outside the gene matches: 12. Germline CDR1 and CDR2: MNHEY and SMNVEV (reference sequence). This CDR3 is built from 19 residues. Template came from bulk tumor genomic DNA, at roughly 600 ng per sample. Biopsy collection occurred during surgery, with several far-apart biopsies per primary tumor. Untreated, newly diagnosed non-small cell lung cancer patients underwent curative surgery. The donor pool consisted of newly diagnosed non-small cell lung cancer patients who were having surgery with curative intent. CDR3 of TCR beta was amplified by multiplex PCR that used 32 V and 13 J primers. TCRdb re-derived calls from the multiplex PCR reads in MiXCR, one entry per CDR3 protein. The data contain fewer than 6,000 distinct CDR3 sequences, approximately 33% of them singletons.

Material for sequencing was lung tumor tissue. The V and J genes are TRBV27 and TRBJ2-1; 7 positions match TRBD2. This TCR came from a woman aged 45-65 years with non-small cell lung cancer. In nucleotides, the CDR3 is TGTGCCAGCAGTTTATCGGGTTTTACGGGCGGGGGTTCCTACAATGAGCAGTTCTTC. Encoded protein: CASSLSGFTGGGSYNEQFF.